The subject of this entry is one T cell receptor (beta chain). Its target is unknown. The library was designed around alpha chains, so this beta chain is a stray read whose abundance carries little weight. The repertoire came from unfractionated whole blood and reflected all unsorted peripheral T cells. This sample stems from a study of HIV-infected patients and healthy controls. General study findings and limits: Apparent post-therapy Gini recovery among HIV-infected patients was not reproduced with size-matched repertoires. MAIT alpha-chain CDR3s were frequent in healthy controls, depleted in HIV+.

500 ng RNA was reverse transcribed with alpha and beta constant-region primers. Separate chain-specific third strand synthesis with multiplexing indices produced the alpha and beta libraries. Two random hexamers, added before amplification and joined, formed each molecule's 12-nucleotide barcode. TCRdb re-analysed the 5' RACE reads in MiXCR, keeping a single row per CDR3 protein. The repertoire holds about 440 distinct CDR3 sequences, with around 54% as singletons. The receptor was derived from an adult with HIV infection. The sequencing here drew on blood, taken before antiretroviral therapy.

The CDR3 protein is CASSGNLGLSNEKLFF. Here the CDR3 DNA reads TGTGCCAGCAGCGGTAATTTAGGGCTCAGCAATGAAAAACTGTTTTTT. This chain joins TRBV9 and TRBJ1-4; no definite D call. The CDR3 loop spans 16 amino acids. Trimming shortened V by 3 bases and J by 5 bases, and 17 bases separated the two germline ends. Germline assignment: CDR1 SGDLS and CDR2 YYNGEE.